This T cell receptor beta chain was identified during a study of blood T cell repertoires in COVID-19. Sequenced by immunoSEQ multiplex PCR; TCRdb stores in-frame clones only, minus some. The sample consists of nearly 350,000 clones, roughly 86% of them appearing once. The CDR3 length is 20 residues. Looked up from germline, CDR1 is SGHRS and CDR2 is YFSETQ. V was pared by 3 bases and J by 2 bases, with 28 bases between. This TCR was recovered from a woman aged 70-85 years with COVID-19, enrolled during active disease. The sequencing sample was made of peripheral blood. This chain links TRBV5-1 with TRBJ2-3; D is perhaps TRBD1 (6 bases). As DNA, the CDR3 is TGCGCCAGCAGCTCCGGACAATTAACCCTGGGGGCCCTCGCCACAGATACGCAGTATTTT. Translating gives CASSSGQLTLGALATDTQYF.